The 18 T cell receptor beta chains given below trace back to one sample, sequenced in a study of metastatic and nonmetastatic thyroid tumors. No treatment had been given to any patient before thyroid surgery. MiXCR reprocessed the PCR reads for TCRdb. This table has around 42,000 clones, over 10% appearing once. Sequenced input: blood. All receptors derive from a female donor with papillary thyroid cancer or a benign thyroid nodule (not recorded which). Some clones in this sample may be carry-over from other donors' samples.

In this sample, this clone turned up many times. The J gene is TRBJ2-7, the V gene TRBV28; D unclear. CDR1 and CDR2 (germline): MDHEN, SYDVKM. The CDR3 consists of 13 residues. V lost 6 bases to trimming and J lost 0 bases, with 9 bases between them. CDR3 sequence (DNA): TGTGCCAGCAGCACCCCTAGCTCCTACGAGCAGTACTTC. It yields the protein CASSTPSSYEQYF.

This clone has ten or more counts. The CDR3 reads CASILSGTSGGELFF. CDR3 nucleotides: TGTGCCAGTATTCTTTCCGGGACTAGCGGCGGGGAGCTGTTTTTT. The chain recombines TRBV19 with TRBJ2-2; 11 bases are shared with TRBD2. V gave up 7 bases and J gave up 7 bases; unmatched junction bases: 8. The germline V gene has CDR1 LNHDA and CDR2 SQIVND (reference sequence). This CDR3 contains 15 residues.

This clone was observed at least ten times. Written as DNA, the CDR3 is TGCAGTGCTGGGACGGCCGTTAGCACAGATACGCAGTATTTT. It is translated as CSAGTAVSTDTQYF. The chain recombines TRBV20-1 with TRBJ2-3; either TRBD1 or TRBD2 may supply D (5 bases each). The CDR3 length is 14 residues. The V gene's germline CDR1 is DFQATT and CDR2 SNEGSKA (reference sequence). Trimming left V 5 bases short and J 0 bases short, with 12 bases between.

This clone was seen at least ten times. CDR3 protein: CASSLGRVNTGELFF. CDR3 coding DNA: TGTGCCAGCAGCTTGGGTAGGGTAAACACCGGGGAGCTGTTTTTT. The chain couples TRBV5-5 to TRBJ2-2; D is unclear. Germline assignment: CDR1 SGHKS and CDR2 YYEKEE (reference sequence). Deletions cut 0 bases from V and 2 bases from J, with 8 bases between. CDR3 length equals 15 residues.

This clone was counted many times. The rearrangement links TRBV9 to TRBJ1-2; D is possibly TRBD1 (6 bases). CDR3 length: 14 amino acids. Looked up from germline, CDR1 is SGDLS and CDR2 is YYNGEE. Trimming cost V 4 bases and J 2 bases, with 12 bases left between them. The chain's CDR3 is CASSPDRPNYGYTF. In DNA form, the CDR3 reads TGTGCCAGCAGCCCGGACAGACCAAACTATGGCTACACCTTC.

This clone appeared many times. This chain uses TRBV18 with TRBJ2-7; 8 nucleotides align to TRBD2. Per the germline V gene, CDR1 is KGHSH and CDR2 is LQKENI. V trimming: 3 bases; J trimming: 5 bases; junction bases outside the gene matches: 9. The CDR3 consists of 15 residues. CDR3 in amino acids: CASSPFSGTGDEQYF. CDR3 DNA sequence: TGTGCCAGCTCACCTTTTAGCGGGACCGGGGACGAGCAGTACTTC. Full variable domain (outside the CDR3, taken from reference TRBV18 and TRBJ2-7): NAGVMQNPRHLVRRRGQEARLRCSPMKGHSHVYWYRQLPEEGLKFMVYLQKENIIDESGMPKERFSAEFPKEGPSILRIQQVVRGDSAAYFCASSPFSGTGDEQYFGPGTRLTVT.

The table lists this clone with many counts. The chain carries TRBV6-1 and TRBJ2-1; D unclear. Germline V lookup: CDR1 MNHNS, CDR2 SASEGT. Trimming stripped 6 bases from V and 9 bases from J, with 6 bases between. This CDR3 spans 10 amino acids. CDR3 DNA sequence: TGTGCCAGCAGATTAACTGAGCAGTTCTTC. This codes for CASRLTEQFF.

This clone was recorded at least ten times. The chain has TRBV15 and TRBJ1-1, with TRBD1 as a possible D gene (5 bases). Trimming took off 0 bases at V and 4 bases at J, with 9 bases between the two ends. Germline V gene lookup returns CDR1 LNHNV and CDR2 YYDKDF (reference sequence). The CDR3 consists of 14 residues. CDR3 amino acids: CATSREGDGTEAFF. The CDR3 DNA sequence: TGTGCCACCAGCAGAGAGGGGGATGGCACTGAAGCTTTCTTT.

This clone was observed a few times. Its ends do not fully match the called genes, so a read error is possible. This chain uses TRBV10-3 with TRBJ1-5; D uncertain. Germline-derived CDR1 and CDR2 are ENHRY and SYGVKD. CDR3 size: 14 residues. The CDR3 is CTISGGGPGQPQHF. The CDR3 DNA follows: TGTACCATCAGTGGTGGAGGGCCGGGGCAGCCCCAGCATTTT.

The chain has TRBV20-1 and TRBJ2-3; 9 bases agree with TRBD2. The CDR3 sequence is 14 residues long. V trimming: 6 bases; J trimming: 0 bases; junction bases outside the gene matches: 4. Germline CDR1 is DFQATT and CDR2 is SNEGSKA (reference sequence). CDR3 region: CSAGLASSTDTQYF. Here the CDR3 DNA reads TGCAGTGCCGGACTAGCGTCTAGCACAGATACGCAGTATTTT.

Many counts were recorded for this clone. The chain combines TRBV6-2 or TRBV6-3 with TRBJ2-2; 9 bases line up with TRBD2. J gave up 3 bases and V 1 base, and 6 bases lay outside the gene matches. There are 17 residues in the CDR3. Germline V lookup: CDR1 MNHEY, CDR2 SVGEGT. The CDR3 here is CASSYFSTSGYTGELFF. Here the CDR3 DNA reads TGTGCCAGCAGTTACTTTTCGACTAGCGGATACACCGGGGAGCTGTTTTTT.

This clone was recorded at least ten times. J is TRBJ2-2 and V is TRBV15, with D possibly called TRBD1 or TRBD2 (6 bases each). The V and J ends lost 5 bases and 3 bases respectively, with 10 bases between them. The CDR3 sequence is 14 residues long. In germline, CDR1 is LNHNV, CDR2 YYDKDF (reference sequence). The CDR3 sequence is CATSPRGDTGELFF. For the CDR3, the DNA is TGTGCCACCAGCCCTAGGGGGGACACCGGGGAGCTGTTTTTT.

This clone was picked up many times. V and J are TRBV6-2 or TRBV6-3 and TRBJ2-1, with 8 bases that match TRBD2. The V segment lost 0 bases and the J segment 7 bases; nucleotides outside the gene matches: 5. This CDR3 is 15 amino acids long. Per the germline V gene, CDR1 is MNHEY and CDR2 is SVGEGT. CDR3 in amino acids: CASSYSAGGRNEQFF. CDR3 sequence (DNA): TGTGCCAGCAGTTACTCGGCGGGAGGAAGGAATGAGCAGTTCTTC.

This clone was detected ten times or more. This chain joins TRBV15 and TRBJ2-3; D gene ambiguous. This CDR3 is built from 14 residues. V was pared by 1 base and J by 2 bases, with 7 bases between. Germline values: CDR1 LNHNV, CDR2 YYDKDF (reference sequence). CDR3 residues: CATSRVTATDTQYF. CDR3 DNA: TGTGCCACCAGCAGAGTCACGGCCACAGATACGCAGTATTTT.

This clone was detected many times. The genes are TRBV7-2 and TRBJ2-5, with D possibly being TRBD1 (6 bases). The germline V and J ends were trimmed by 2 bases and 3 bases, with 10 bases remaining between them. CDR3 size: 14 residues. Germline assignment: CDR1 SGHTA and CDR2 FQGNSA. CDR3 protein: CASSLRGGEETQYF. The CDR3 DNA follows: TGTGCCAGCAGCTTAAGAGGGGGAGAAGAGACCCAGTACTTC.

This clone showed up just a few times. The rearrangement joins TRBV6-6 to TRBJ2-3; 10 nucleotides line up with TRBD2. Germline V CDR1 and CDR2: MNHNY, SVGAGI (reference sequence). The V segment lost 10 bases and the J segment 0 bases; nucleotides outside the gene matches: 10. CDR3 size: 16 residues. The CDR3 region is CAICTNSGGSTDTQYF. The CDR3, as DNA: TGTGCCATCTGCACAAATAGCGGGGGGAGCACAGATACGCAGTATTTT.

In nucleotides, the CDR3 is TGCAGTGCTAGGCCACAGCGAAGCTCCTACGAGCAGTACTTC. It encodes CSARPQRSSYEQYF. This chain uses TRBV20-1 with TRBJ2-7; the D is unclear. The CDR3 runs 14 residues. The ends were cut back, 3 bases at V and 0 bases at J, with 12 bases in the middle. In germline, CDR1 is DFQATT, CDR2 SNEGSKA (reference sequence).

This clone turned up a few times. The chain is built from TRBV27 and TRBJ2-2; 13 nucleotides align to TRBD2. The V gene end was trimmed by 9 bases and the J gene end by 8 bases; junction bases not matched to a gene: 6. Germline lookup yields CDR1 MNHEY and CDR2 SMNVEV (reference sequence). This CDR3 contains 14 residues. CDR3 sequence: CARKLAGGSGELFF. CDR3 coding DNA: TGTGCCAGAAAACTAGCGGGAGGGTCAGGGGAGCTGTTTTTT.